This T cell receptor beta chain was captured by sequencing in a study of shared clonotypes between healthy human individuals. As defined, naive CD8 cells were CD45RO-negative and positively selected for CCR7, with terminally differentiated effector memory CD45RA+ cells excluded. Some 30,000 T cell genomes (about 210 ng DNA) went into each sorted-subset replicate. The data were produced by immunoSEQ multiplex PCR, yet TCRdb's version contains in-frame clones alone and is incomplete. The sample comprises some 630,000 clones, 95% to 97% of which are singletons, and roughly 0.1% rests with the top ten. Germline CDR1 MNHEY, CDR2 SMNVEV (reference sequence). The CDR3 contains 15 residues. Trimming shortened V by 6 bases and J by 8 bases, and 22 bases separated the two germline ends.

This chain connects TRBV27 to TRBJ1-2, with a tentative D call TRBD1 (6 bases). Material: naive CD8+ T cells sorted from blood. The TCR was taken from a woman aged 25 to 39 in good health. Here the CDR3 reads CASRRLIRDKRGYTF. The CDR3 nucleotides read TGTGCCAGCAGACGCCTAATCCGGGACAAACGGGGCTACACCTTC.